A selection of T cell receptor beta chains follows, all from one sample in a study of OX40 agonist ivuxolimab in advanced cancers. The data were produced by immunoSEQ multiplex PCR, yet TCRdb's version contains in-frame clones alone and is incomplete. The sample lists around 100,000 clones, approximately 95% seen once, with just over 2% in the top ten. Sequenced here: CD4+ or CD8+ T cells sorted from blood, sampled in a trial of the OX40 agonist ivuxolimab. The receptors derive from an adult with an advanced solid tumor such as melanoma, head and neck, liver or kidney cancer. Each CDR3 is given with its conserved first and last residue. Fields, in order: J gene, V gene, CDR3 protein.

TRBJ1-5 | TRBV19 | CASSISGGNNQPQHF
TRBJ1-2 | TRBV9 | CASSAQGDQGYTF
TRBJ2-1 | TRBV15 | CATQQREGYNEQFF
TRBJ2-7 | TRBV6-6 | CASSYGIAGNTVAQYF
TRBJ2-7 | TRBV7-7 | CASSLLGGEEQYF
TRBJ1-1 | TRBV29-1 | CSVEVLLDMNTEAFF
TRBJ2-5 | TRBV7-3 | CASSLTGSVSGETQYF
TRBJ1-4 | TRBV11-2 | CASSITGEKLFF
TRBJ2-3 | TRBV6-6 | CASSKSAGGSTDTQYF
TRBJ1-3 | TRBV30 | CAWSVAVSGNTIYF
TRBJ1-6 | TRBV28 | CASSERTSSYNSPLHF
TRBJ1-1 | TRBV7-6 | CASSSGRTNTEAFF
TRBJ1-4 | TRBV7-9 | CASSFTPGEKLFF
TRBJ2-1 | TRBV7-9 | CASRDGLAEGGQFF
TRBJ2-1 | TRBV27 | CASSFLLAFDEQFF
TRBJ2-1 | TRBV7-9 | CASSSGLADNEQFF
TRBJ2-2 | TRBV6-5 | CAAMRTGNTGELFF
TRBJ2-5 | TRBV11-2 | CASSLGPGLEGTQYF
TRBJ2-1 | TRBV27 | CASSLVPSGGYNEQFF
TRBJ2-5 | TRBV6-6 | CASSYSIAGETQYF
TRBJ1-2 | TRBV4-1 | CASSQDFGSSYGYTF
TRBJ2-7 | TRBV6-1 | CASSSQGSYEQYF
TRBJ2-5 | TRBV4-1 | CASSLAVKAETQYF
TRBJ2-7 | TRBV28 | CASSFRQGGEQYF
TRBJ2-2 | TRBV29-1 | CSVESAFQNTGELFF
TRBJ2-1 | TRBV4-3 | CASSQDGTGALNEQFF
TRBJ2-7 | TRBV14 | CASSPSSYEQYF
TRBJ1-3 | TRBV9 | CASSVGTGSSGNTIYF
TRBJ1-4 | TRBV7-9 | CASSLAGGDNEKLFF
TRBJ2-7 | TRBV4-1 | CASSQREGPYEQYF
TRBJ2-7 | TRBV5-6 | CASSSVAHEQYF
TRBJ2-5 | TRBV14 | CASSRGLALWETQYF
TRBJ2-1 | TRBV23-1 | CANPLAGAYNEQFF
TRBJ2-3 | TRBV9 | CASSPRGVGSNTDTQYF
TRBJ2-7 | TRBV7-9 | CASSAFGGSGAYEQYF
TRBJ2-7 | TRBV6-1 | CASSHLSYEQYF
TRBJ2-5 | TRBV4-1 | CASSQDREFLTQYF
TRBJ2-7 | TRBV11-3 | CASSPDGYEQYF
TRBJ2-1 | TRBV5-6 | CASSLAEDYNEQFF
TRBJ1-1 | TRBV6-5 | CASSPETGMNTEAFF
TRBJ2-7 | TRBV4-1 | CASSQDNRVLYEQYF
TRBJ2-1 | TRBV19 | CASSTQDRGSYNEQFF
TRBJ1-1 | TRBV27 | CASSLDRAGTEAFF
TRBJ2-1 | TRBV9 | CASSGNPGLGEQFF
TRBJ2-1 | TRBV6-1 | CASSEFRTSGLGDEQFF
TRBJ2-3 | TRBV18 | CASSPGTGASTDTQYF
TRBJ1-5 | TRBV28 | CASTRAYSNQPQHF
TRBJ2-3 | TRBV5-1 | CASSLETSGSMNTQYF
TRBJ2-1 | TRBV6-1 | CASSEGDYNEQFF
TRBJ1-1 | TRBV28 | CASSPTRDSPEAFF
TRBJ2-7 | TRBV2 | CASSGNSGRPSYEQYF